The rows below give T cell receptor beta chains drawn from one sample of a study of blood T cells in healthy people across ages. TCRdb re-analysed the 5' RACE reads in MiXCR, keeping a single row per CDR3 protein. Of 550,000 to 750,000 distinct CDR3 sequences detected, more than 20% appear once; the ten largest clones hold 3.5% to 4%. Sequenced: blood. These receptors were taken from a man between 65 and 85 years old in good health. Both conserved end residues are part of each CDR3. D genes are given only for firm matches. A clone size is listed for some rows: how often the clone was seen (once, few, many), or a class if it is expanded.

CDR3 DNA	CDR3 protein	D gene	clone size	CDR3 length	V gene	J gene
TGCAGTGCTAGACCCGGGACCGTAGGCACTGAAGCTTTCTTT	CSARPGTVGTEAFF	NA	NA	14	TRBV20-1	TRBJ1-1
TGTGCCAGCAGTGGAGTCAAGCGGGGTGACAATGAGCAGTTCTTC	CASSGVKRGDNEQFF	TRBD2	NA	15	TRBV6-1	TRBJ2-1
TGTGCCAGCAGCTCCCGAAAAGTAGCGGGGTTAAGCACAGATACGCAGTATTTT	CASSSRKVAGLSTDTQYF	TRBD2	NA	18	TRBV7-2	TRBJ2-3
TGTGCCAGCAGCCATGGGACAGGGGGATTGTACGAGCAGTACTTC	CASSHGTGGLYEQYF	TRBD1	NA	15	TRBV3-1	TRBJ2-7
TGTGCCAGCAGCATGACTAGCGGGAGGGAATACAATGAGCAGTTCTTC	CASSMTSGREYNEQFF	TRBD2	few	16	TRBV9	TRBJ2-1
TGCGCCAGCAGTAGTCCGGGGGTGAACACCGGGGAGCTGTTTTTT	CASSSPGVNTGELFF	NA	few	15	TRBV6-5	TRBJ2-2
TGTGCCAGCAGTGTCGGGACAGTGAACACTGAAGCTTTCTTT	CASSVGTVNTEAFF	TRBD1	NA	14	TRBV25-1	TRBJ1-1
TGTGCCAGCAGCTTAGTAGGTGACGGGCGGGCTTTCTTT	CASSLVGDGRAFF	NA	few	13	TRBV7-9	TRBJ1-1
TGTGCCAGCAGCGTAGCCCCAGGGTCCAATGAGCAGTTCTTC	CASSVAPGSNEQFF	NA	few	14	TRBV9	TRBJ2-1
TGTGCCAGCAGCTTGACCCAGCTTGAGCAGTACTTC	CASSLTQLEQYF	NA	NA	12	TRBV5-6	TRBJ2-5